Following are 3 T cell receptor beta chains from one sample sequenced in a study of blood T cell repertoires in COVID-19. Assay used: immunoSEQ multiplex PCR; TCRdb lists only in-frame clones, some missing. The repertoire includes about 280,000 clones, approximately 90% of them detected once, and 2% to 2.5% sits in the top ten. Material: PBMCs or T cells enriched from blood (not recorded which). These receptors were obtained from a woman in her sixties in a cohort exposed to, infected with or recovered from COVID-19 (not recorded which).

V is TRBV4-2 and J is TRBJ2-2; 7 positions agree with TRBD2. The CDR3 consists of 17 residues. With 0 bases clipped from V and 4 bases from J, the junction kept 8 bases outside the gene matches. CDR1 LGHNA and CDR2 YNFKEQ come from the germline V gene. The CDR3 sequence is CASSQEAGGSSTGELFF. CDR3 coding DNA: TGTGCCAGCAGCCAAGAAGCCGGCGGGAGTAGCACCGGGGAGCTGTTTTTT.

CDR3 coding DNA: TGTGCCAGCAGAGCCCGGTACGAGCAGTACTTC. Its protein is CASRARYEQYF. The chain uses TRBV2 and TRBJ2-7; D call uncertain. Trimming cost V 6 bases and J 4 bases, with 7 bases left between them. Looked up from germline, CDR1 is SNHLY and CDR2 is FYNNEI. There are 11 residues in the CDR3.

The chain recombines TRBV28 with TRBJ1-2; D is perhaps TRBD1 (6 bases). Germline V CDR1 and CDR2: MDHEN, SYDVKM. CDR3 length: 12 residues. V lost 8 bases to trimming and J lost 8 bases, with 15 bases between them. Written as DNA, the CDR3 is TGTGCCAGCGTAACAGGGTGGGCCGGCTACACCTTC. It translates to CASVTGWAGYTF.